The 27 T cell receptor beta chains below all came from one sample that was sequenced in a study of blood T cell repertoires in COVID-19 (dated by TCRdb to about 2020). Receptors were amplified or captured by the immunoSEQ multiplex PCR assay. TCRdb mirrors the immuneACCESS table, restricted to in-frame sequences. Some clones are absent from its copies; in checked studies, under half trace to an unresolved V gene, and the reason for the others is unknown. The sample table records 100,000 to 150,000 clones; 88% of these occur just once. Jointly, the top ten make up about 1.2% of the sample. Specimen: peripheral blood. The receptors here all came from an elderly woman with acute or convalescent COVID-19.

This clone was seen only once. V and J are TRBV4-2 and TRBJ1-5; 11 positions match TRBD1. This CDR3 has 16 residues. Trimming cost V 0 bases and J 4 bases; bases outside gene matches: 2. Germline lookup yields CDR1 LGHNA and CDR2 YNFKEQ. In DNA form, the CDR3 reads TGTGCCAGCAGCCAAGAAGGGACAGGGGGGAATCAGCCCCAGCATTTT. It is translated as CASSQEGTGGNQPQHF.

This chain connects TRBV19 to TRBJ1-3; TRBD1 is a possible D gene (5 bases). CDR1 and CDR2 from the germline V gene are LNHDA and SQIVND (reference sequence). CDR3 size: 14 residues. V dropped 3 bases and J dropped 2 bases, with 8 bases sitting between them. The CDR3 DNA reads as TGTGCCAGTAGTATTGGGGGGACTGGAAACACCATATATTTT. Protein sequence: CASSIGGTGNTIYF.

V usage is TRBV5-1 and J usage is TRBJ2-3; 13 bases fit TRBD2. V lost 4 bases, J lost 2 bases, and 4 bases stayed unmatched. From germline, CDR1 is SGHRS and CDR2 YFSETQ. CDR3 size: 16 residues. CDR3 sequence: CASSDGLAGATDTQYF. In nucleotides, the CDR3 is TGCGCCAGCAGCGACGGACTAGCGGGGGCCACAGATACGCAGTATTTT.

V and J are TRBV3-1 (or the pseudogene TRBV3-2) and TRBJ2-1, with a weak D call TRBD2 (5 bases). This CDR3 contains 15 residues. The V gene's germline CDR1 is LGHDT and CDR2 YNNKEL (reference sequence). V dropped 4 bases and J dropped 0 bases, with 10 bases sitting between them. CDR3 bases: TGTGCCAGCAGCCCTGGTACTAGCTCCTACAATGAGCAGTTCTTC. Its translation is CASSPGTSSYNEQFF.

V is TRBV6-6 and J is TRBJ1-5; D gene unclear. Germline CDR1 MNHNY, CDR2 SVGAGI (reference sequence). This CDR3 contains 15 residues. Trimming removed 1 base at V and 4 bases at J, with 11 bases between. The DNA of the CDR3 is TGTGCCAGCAGTTACTTCGGGGTAGGGAATCAGCCCCAGCATTTT. Protein: CASSYFGVGNQPQHF.

This chain links TRBV7-2 with TRBJ1-3; D remains unclear. The CDR3 has 16 residues. Germline CDR1 is SGHTA and CDR2 is FQGNSA. Trimming stripped 2 bases from V and 4 bases from J, with 15 bases between. CDR3 residues: CASSLRGNERGNTIYF. The DNA of the CDR3 is TGTGCCAGCAGCTTAAGAGGGAACGAACGGGGAAACACCATATATTTT. The full variable domain, with the rest looked up from reference TRBV7-2 and TRBJ1-3, is GAGVSQSPSNKVTEKGKDVELRCDPISGHTALYWYRQSLGQGLEFLIYFQGNSAPDKSGLPSDRFSAERTGGSVSTLTIQRTQQEDSAVYLCASSLRGNERGNTIYFGEGSWLTVV.

This chain joins TRBV10-1 and TRBJ2-1; TRBD2 matches 14 bases. The V segment lost 0 bases and the J segment 10 bases; nucleotides outside the gene matches: 2. This CDR3 has 15 amino acids. Germline V gene lookup returns CDR1 WNHNN and CDR2 SYGVQD (reference sequence). In nucleotides, the CDR3 is TGCGCCAGCAGTGAGTCGGGACTAGCGGGAGACGAGCAGTTCTTC. It is translated as CASSESGLAGDEQFF.

The genes are TRBV10-3 and TRBJ1-1; TRBD1 aligns across 8 bases. The CDR3 is 12 residues long. Germline CDR1 ENHRY, CDR2 SYGVKD. The ends lost 6 bases at V and 3 bases at J; junction bases unmatched: 0. CDR3 nucleotide sequence: TGTGCCATCAGGGACAGGGACACTGAAGCTTTCTTT. Translating gives CAIRDRDTEAFF.

The chain couples TRBV4-3 to TRBJ2-1; 10 bases align to TRBD2. V was pared by 4 bases and J by 7 bases, with 7 bases of the junction left unmatched. The germline CDR1 and CDR2 sequences are LGHNA and YSLEER. This CDR3 is built from 15 residues. CDR3 DNA sequence: TGCGCCAGCAGCCTAGAGCGGGGGGGCCGGAATGAGCAGTTCTTC. It encodes CASSLERGGRNEQFF.

This chain connects TRBV19 to TRBJ2-2; 9 bases map to TRBD1. Trimming took 3 bases from V and 6 from J; bases not matched to a gene: 5. The CDR3 runs 15 residues. The germline V gene has CDR1 LNHDA and CDR2 SQIVND (reference sequence). Written as DNA, the CDR3 is TGTGCCAGTAGTATGAGGGGGACAGGGTCCGGGGAGCTGTTTTTT. Translating gives CASSMRGTGSGELFF.

This chain links TRBV14 with TRBJ2-5, with D perhaps TRBD1 (5 bases). Germline lookup yields CDR1 SGHDN and CDR2 FVKESK. The length of the CDR3 is 17 residues. Trimming took off 8 bases at V and 5 bases at J, with 27 bases between the two ends. The CDR3 bases are TGTGCCAGCGGTTTAGCAGGGTGGGAAGTTTTTATGGAGACCCAGTACTTC. It translates to CASGLAGWEVFMETQYF.

This rearrangement joins TRBV5-4 to TRBJ2-2, with 10 positions matching TRBD1. The CDR3 has 17 amino acids. Losses at the gene ends were 3 bases for V and 3 bases for J; bases not matched to a gene: 8. The germline V gene has CDR1 SGHNT and CDR2 YYREEE (reference sequence). CDR3 bases: TGTGCCAGCAGCTCTAGGCGGGACAGGGGATACACCGGGGAGCTGTTTTTT. Protein product: CASSSRRDRGYTGELFF.

The J gene is TRBJ2-3, the V gene TRBV5-1, with TRBD2 identical over 7 bases. The CDR3 extends over 15 amino acids. V was pared by 0 bases and J by 0 bases, with 1 base of the junction left unmatched. Germline V CDR1 and CDR2: SGHRS, YFSETQ. The CDR3 nucleotides read TGCGCCAGCAGCTTGGAGCGGGGCAGCACAGATACGCAGTATTTT. This gives the protein CASSLERGSTDTQYF.

This sequence joins TRBV14 and TRBJ2-3; 7 positions agree with TRBD2. Germline CDR1 reads SGHDN; CDR2 reads FVKESK. The CDR3 has 16 residues. With V trimmed by 3 bases and J by 2 bases, 8 bases remained unmatched. The CDR3 here is CASSHWGLADTDTQYF. Here the CDR3 DNA reads TGTGCCAGCAGCCACTGGGGCCTAGCGGACACAGATACGCAGTATTTT.

This rearrangement joins TRBV19 to TRBJ2-1; the match to TRBD2 covers 7 bases. Germline CDR1 reads LNHDA; CDR2 reads SQIVND (reference sequence). The CDR3 has 17 amino acids. Trimming took 6 bases from V and 1 from J; bases not matched to a gene: 12. CDR3 coding DNA: TGTGCCAGTAGACCCGCCGGACTAGTCTTGTCCTACAATGAGCAGTTCTTC. Protein sequence: CASRPAGLVLSYNEQFF.

The chain has TRBV5-4 and TRBJ2-7; D is perhaps TRBD2 (5 bases). Germline V gives CDR1 SGHNT, CDR2 YYREEE (reference sequence). This CDR3 comprises 14 residues. V was pared by 4 bases and J by 9 bases, with 20 bases between. The CDR3 spells CASSQEAVPTRQYF. CDR3 bases: TGTGCCAGCAGCCAGGAGGCAGTCCCTACGAGGCAGTACTTC.

The chain combines TRBV7-3 with TRBJ2-1; no reliable D call. CDR3 size: 11 residues. Germline V lookup: CDR1 SGHTA, CDR2 FQGTGA. The germline V and J ends were trimmed by 4 bases and 8 bases, with 6 bases remaining between them. CDR3 loop: CASSSLDEQFF. CDR3 nucleotide sequence: TGTGCCAGCAGCTCCCTCGATGAGCAGTTCTTC.

The chain recombines TRBV4-1 with TRBJ1-1, with D perhaps matching TRBD1 (6 bases). This CDR3 spans 16 amino acids. Looked up from germline, CDR1 is MGHRA and CDR2 is YSYEKL. Trimming shortened V by 3 bases and J by 0 bases, and 14 bases separated the two germline ends. The CDR3 is CASSHEGGRMNTEAFF. CDR3 DNA: TGCGCCAGCAGCCACGAGGGGGGGAGGATGAACACTGAAGCTTTCTTT.

The table lists this clone with a few counts. CDR3 protein: CASSVGGTGGNQPQHF. CDR3 nucleotides: TGTGCCAGCAGCGTAGGAGGGACAGGGGGCAATCAGCCCCAGCATTTT. The chain combines TRBV9 with TRBJ1-5; 10 bases align to TRBD1. CDR1 is SGDLS and CDR2 is YYNGEE in the germline V gene. V trimming: 0 bases; J trimming: 2 bases; junction bases outside the gene matches: 2. This CDR3 region has 16 residues.

V is TRBV19 and J is TRBJ1-1; 7 nucleotides agree with TRBD1. Germline V lookup: CDR1 LNHDA, CDR2 SQIVND (reference sequence). V trimming: 8 bases; J trimming: 1 base; junction bases outside the gene matches: 4. The CDR3 has 13 amino acids. DNA of the CDR3: TGTGCCAGTGACAGGGTCCCGAACACTGAAGCTTTCTTT. As protein: CASDRVPNTEAFF.

In nucleotides, the CDR3 is TGCAGCGTCCGGGACAGCCTCAATTCACCCCTCCACTTT. This codes for CSVRDSLNSPLHF. The chain is built from TRBV29-1 and TRBJ1-6; 7 positions agree with TRBD1. The CDR3 has 13 amino acids. CDR1 is SQVTM and CDR2 is ANQGSEA in the germline V gene. Trimming removed 6 bases from V and 7 bases from J; junction bases left unmatched: 6.

The chain is built from TRBV11-2 and TRBJ2-7; D perhaps matches TRBD1 (5 bases). Germline CDR1 reads SGHAT; CDR2 reads FQNNGV. This CDR3 region has 16 residues. V was clipped by 4 bases and J by 6 bases, with 22 bases between them. The DNA for the CDR3 is TGTGCCAGCAGCTCCAGCTATGCGGCAGGGAATGTCGAGCAGTACTTC. Amino acids: CASSSSYAAGNVEQYF.

This chain uses TRBV7-9 with TRBJ2-3, with D maybe TRBD2 (7 bases). Germline CDR1 SEHNR, CDR2 FQNEAQ (reference sequence). Trimming stripped 2 bases from V and 4 bases from J, with 10 bases between. CDR3 size: 14 residues. The CDR3 loop is CASSLRGAPDTQYF. In DNA, the CDR3 is TGTGCCAGCAGCTTACGGGGGGCTCCAGATACGCAGTATTTT.

DNA of the CDR3: TGTGCCAGCAGTCCGACTAGCGGGAGCATGGAGACCCAGTACTTC. Its protein product is CASSPTSGSMETQYF. The chain carries TRBV6-5 and TRBJ2-5; TRBD2 agrees at 12 bases. The CDR3 contains 15 residues. Germline V CDR1 and CDR2: MNHEY, SVGAGI. The V gene end was trimmed by 5 bases and the J gene end by 5 bases; junction bases not matched to a gene: 6.

The V and J genes are TRBV28 and TRBJ1-2; TRBD1 matches at 8 bases. The CDR3 totals 15 residues. Germline V gene data show CDR1 as MDHEN and CDR2 as SYDVKM. V lost 3 bases, J lost 5 bases, and 8 bases stayed unmatched. In nucleotides, the CDR3 is TGTGCCAGCAGTTTCTCCGGGACAGGTCGGTATGGCTACACCTTC. This gives the protein CASSFSGTGRYGYTF.

V is TRBV28 and J is TRBJ1-3; a possible D gene is TRBD1 (5 bases). The germline V gene has CDR1 MDHEN and CDR2 SYDVKM. The CDR3 loop spans 16 amino acids. V lost 1 base and J lost 2, with 12 bases in between. CDR3 residues: CASSLLGGNPGNTIYF. The CDR3 DNA follows: TGTGCCAGCAGTTTATTGGGGGGGAACCCTGGAAACACCATATATTTT.

The gene calls are TRBV13 and TRBJ2-6, with D possibly matching TRBD2 (5 bases). The germline CDR1 and CDR2 sequences are PRHDT and FYEKMQ (reference sequence). Trimming took 7 bases from V and 2 from J, leaving 18 bases between them. The CDR3 runs to 17 residues. Written as DNA, the CDR3 is TGTGCCAGCACCTGGAGGAGATGGGGAGCTGGGGCCAACGTCCTGACTTTC. This gives the protein CASTWRRWGAGANVLTF.